This T cell receptor beta chain came from a study of blood T cell repertoires in COVID-19. About the research overall: Sources were T cells, B-cell-depleted T cells, or PBMCs; the material itself was cDNA or gDNA.

Germline V lookup: CDR1 LNHNV, CDR2 YYDKDF (reference sequence). V lost 0 bases and J 0 bases, leaving 15 bases between the germline ends. The CDR3 loop spans 19 amino acids. In the original processing: Estimated nucleated cell counts came from reference gene primer amplification. Profiled with immunoSEQ multiplex PCR; TCRdb holds only in-frame clones, not every one. Clone size and V and J calls were adopted from that table, with D and trimming inferred from the DNA. The repertoire consists of under 200,000 clones, with roughly 84% occurring once and the leading ten covering 5.4%. This TCR came from a woman aged 50 to 60 with COVID-19, enrolled during active disease. This rearrangement joins TRBV15 to TRBJ2-6; perhaps TRBD1 as D (5 bases). Sequencing was performed on peripheral blood. The CDR3 bases are TGTGCCACCAGCAGAGATAGGGGCAGGGCAGGCTCTGGGGCCAACGTCCTGACTTTC. Its protein is CATSRDRGRAGSGANVLTF.